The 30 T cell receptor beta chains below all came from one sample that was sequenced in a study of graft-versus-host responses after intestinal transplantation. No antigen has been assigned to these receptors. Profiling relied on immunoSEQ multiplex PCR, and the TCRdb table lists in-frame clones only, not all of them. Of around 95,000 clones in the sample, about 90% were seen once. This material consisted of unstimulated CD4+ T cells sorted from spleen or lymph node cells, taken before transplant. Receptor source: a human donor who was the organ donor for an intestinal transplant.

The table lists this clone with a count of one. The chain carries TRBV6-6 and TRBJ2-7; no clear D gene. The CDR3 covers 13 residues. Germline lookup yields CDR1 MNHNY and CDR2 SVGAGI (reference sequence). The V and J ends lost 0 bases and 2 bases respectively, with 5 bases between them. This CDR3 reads CASSYSNTYEQYF. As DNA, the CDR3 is TGTGCCAGCAGTTACTCGAACACCTACGAGCAGTACTTC.

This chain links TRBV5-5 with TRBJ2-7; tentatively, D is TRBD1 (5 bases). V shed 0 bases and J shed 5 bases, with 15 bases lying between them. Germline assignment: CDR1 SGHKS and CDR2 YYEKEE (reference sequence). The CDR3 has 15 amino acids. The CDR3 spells CASSLEGRAFHEQYF. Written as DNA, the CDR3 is TGTGCCAGCAGCTTGGAGGGCAGGGCGTTCCACGAGCAGTACTTC.

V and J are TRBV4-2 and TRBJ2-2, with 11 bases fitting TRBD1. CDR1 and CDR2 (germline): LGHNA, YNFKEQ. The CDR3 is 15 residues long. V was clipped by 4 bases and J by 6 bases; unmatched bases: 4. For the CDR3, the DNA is TGTGCCAGCAGCCGGGACAGGGGGTCCCCCGGGGAGCTGTTTTTT. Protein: CASSRDRGSPGELFF.

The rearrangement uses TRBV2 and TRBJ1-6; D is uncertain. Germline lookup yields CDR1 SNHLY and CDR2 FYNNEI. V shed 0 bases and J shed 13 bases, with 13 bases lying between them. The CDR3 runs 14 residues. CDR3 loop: CASSEAGEPRPLHF. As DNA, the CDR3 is TGTGCCAGCAGTGAAGCCGGGGAACCTCGGCCCCTCCACTTT.

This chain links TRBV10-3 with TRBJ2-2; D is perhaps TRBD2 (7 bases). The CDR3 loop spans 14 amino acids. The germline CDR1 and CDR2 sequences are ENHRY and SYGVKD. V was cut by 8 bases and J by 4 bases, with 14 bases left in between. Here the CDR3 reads CAISGEGPTGELFF. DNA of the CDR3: TGTGCCATCTCAGGGGAGGGACCCACCGGGGAGCTGTTTTTT.

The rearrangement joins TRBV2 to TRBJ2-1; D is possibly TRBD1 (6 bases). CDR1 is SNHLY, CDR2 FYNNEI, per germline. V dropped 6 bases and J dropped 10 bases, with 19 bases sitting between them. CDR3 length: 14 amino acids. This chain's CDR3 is CASSPNRQEPEQFF. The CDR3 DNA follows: TGTGCCAGCAGCCCGAACCGACAGGAGCCGGAGCAGTTCTTC.

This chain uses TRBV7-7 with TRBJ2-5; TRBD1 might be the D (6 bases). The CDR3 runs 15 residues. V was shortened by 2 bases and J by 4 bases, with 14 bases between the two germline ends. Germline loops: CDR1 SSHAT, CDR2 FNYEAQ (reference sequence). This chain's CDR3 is CASSLHGTRRETQYF. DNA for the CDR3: TGTGCCAGCAGCTTACACGGGACACGCAGAGAGACCCAGTACTTC.

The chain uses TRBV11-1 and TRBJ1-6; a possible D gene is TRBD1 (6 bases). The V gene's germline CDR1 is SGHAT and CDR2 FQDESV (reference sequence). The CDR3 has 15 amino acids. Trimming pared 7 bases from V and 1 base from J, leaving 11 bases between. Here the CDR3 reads CASTAGQSYNSPLHF. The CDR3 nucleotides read TGTGCCAGCACCGCTGGACAGTCCTATAATTCACCCCTCCACTTT.

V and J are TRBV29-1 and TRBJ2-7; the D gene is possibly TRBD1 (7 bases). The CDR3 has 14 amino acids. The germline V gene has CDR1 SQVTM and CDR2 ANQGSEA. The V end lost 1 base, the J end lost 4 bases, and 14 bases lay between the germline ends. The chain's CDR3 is CSVEGGTAPYEQYF. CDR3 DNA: TGCAGCGTTGAAGGCGGGACAGCGCCTTACGAGCAGTACTTC.

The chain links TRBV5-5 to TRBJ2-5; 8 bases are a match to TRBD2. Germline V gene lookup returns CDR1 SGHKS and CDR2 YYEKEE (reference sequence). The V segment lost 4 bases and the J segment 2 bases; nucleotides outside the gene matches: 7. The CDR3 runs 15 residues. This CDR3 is CASSRGGGSQETQYF. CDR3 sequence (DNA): TGTGCCAGCAGCCGGGGCGGGGGGTCACAAGAGACCCAGTACTTC.

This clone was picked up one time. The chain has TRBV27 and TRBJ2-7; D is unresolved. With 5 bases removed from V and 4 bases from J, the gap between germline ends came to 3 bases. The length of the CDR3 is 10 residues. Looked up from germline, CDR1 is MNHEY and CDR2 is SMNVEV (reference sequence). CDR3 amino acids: CASSPYEQYF. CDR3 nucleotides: TGTGCCAGCAGTCCGTACGAGCAGTACTTC.

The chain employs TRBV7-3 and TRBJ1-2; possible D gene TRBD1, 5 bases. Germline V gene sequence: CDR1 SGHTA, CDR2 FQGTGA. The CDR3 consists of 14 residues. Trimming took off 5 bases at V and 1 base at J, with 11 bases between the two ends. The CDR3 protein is CASSPGGDNYGYTF. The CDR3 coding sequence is TGTGCCAGCAGCCCGGGGGGGGATAACTATGGCTACACCTTC.

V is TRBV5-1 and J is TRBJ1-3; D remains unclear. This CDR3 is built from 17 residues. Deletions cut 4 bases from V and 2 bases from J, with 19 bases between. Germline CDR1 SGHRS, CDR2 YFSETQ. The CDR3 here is CASSRGEGDWPGNTIYF. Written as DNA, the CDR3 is TGCGCCAGCAGCCGTGGGGAGGGAGATTGGCCTGGAAACACCATATATTTT.

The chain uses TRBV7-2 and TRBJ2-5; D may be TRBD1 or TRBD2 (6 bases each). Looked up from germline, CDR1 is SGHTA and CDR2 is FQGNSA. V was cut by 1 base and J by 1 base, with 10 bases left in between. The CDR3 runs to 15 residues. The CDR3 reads CASSLVKGGQETQYF. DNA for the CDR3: TGTGCCAGCAGCTTAGTTAAGGGGGGCCAAGAGACCCAGTACTTC.

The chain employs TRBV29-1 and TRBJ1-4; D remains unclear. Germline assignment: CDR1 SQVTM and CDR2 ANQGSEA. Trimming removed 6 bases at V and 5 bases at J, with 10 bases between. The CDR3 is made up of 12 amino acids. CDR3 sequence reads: CSVRVTNEKLFF. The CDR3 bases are TGCAGCGTAAGGGTTACAAATGAAAAACTGTTTTTT.

CDR3 in DNA: TGTGCCAGCCGACCTAGGAGGGCGTCCTACAATGAGCAGTTCTTC. This sequence encodes CASRPRRASYNEQFF. The chain is built from TRBV28 and TRBJ2-1, with D possibly being TRBD2 (6 bases). Germline V gives CDR1 MDHEN, CDR2 SYDVKM. Trimming left V 8 bases short and J 1 base short, with 15 bases between. The CDR3 loop spans 15 amino acids.

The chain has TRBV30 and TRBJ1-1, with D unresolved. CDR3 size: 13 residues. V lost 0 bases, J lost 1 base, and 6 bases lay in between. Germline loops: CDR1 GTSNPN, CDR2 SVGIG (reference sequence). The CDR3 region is CAWSVVENTEAFF. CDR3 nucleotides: TGTGCCTGGAGTGTAGTGGAGAACACTGAAGCTTTCTTT.

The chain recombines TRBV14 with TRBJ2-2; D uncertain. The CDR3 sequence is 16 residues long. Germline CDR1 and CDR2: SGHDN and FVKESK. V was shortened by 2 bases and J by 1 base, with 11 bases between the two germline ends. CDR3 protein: CASSQLRQLNTGELFF. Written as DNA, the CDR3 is TGTGCCAGCAGCCAACTCCGGCAGTTGAACACCGGGGAGCTGTTTTTT.

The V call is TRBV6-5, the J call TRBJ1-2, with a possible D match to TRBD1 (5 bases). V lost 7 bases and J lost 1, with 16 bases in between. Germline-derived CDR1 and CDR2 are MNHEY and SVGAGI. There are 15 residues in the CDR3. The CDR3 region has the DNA TGTGCCAGCACGGGCGGGGGAATCGGTAACTATGGCTACACCTTC. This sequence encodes CASTGGGIGNYGYTF.

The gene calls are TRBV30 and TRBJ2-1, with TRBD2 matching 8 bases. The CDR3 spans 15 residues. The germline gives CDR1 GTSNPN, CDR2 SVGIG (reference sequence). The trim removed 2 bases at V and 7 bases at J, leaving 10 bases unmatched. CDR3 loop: CAWSPRGGLGNEQFF. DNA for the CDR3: TGTGCCTGGAGTCCCCGGGGGGGCCTAGGTAATGAGCAGTTCTTC. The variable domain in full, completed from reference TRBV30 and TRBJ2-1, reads SQTIHQWPATLVQPVGSPLSLECTVEGTSNPNLYWYRQAAGRGLQLLFYSVGIGQISSEVPQNLSASRPQDRQFILSSKKLLLSDSGFYLCAWSPRGGLGNEQFFGPGTRLTVL.

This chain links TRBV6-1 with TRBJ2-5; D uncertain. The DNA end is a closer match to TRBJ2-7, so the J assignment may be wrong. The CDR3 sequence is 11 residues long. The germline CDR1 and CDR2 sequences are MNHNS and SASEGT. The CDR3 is CASSQAYEQYF. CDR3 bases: TGTGCCAGCAGCCAGGCCTACGAGCAGTACTTC.

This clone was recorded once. The DNA of the CDR3 is TGCGCCAGCAGCCAGGGACAGGTCTATGGCTACACCTTC. Amino acids: CASSQGQVYGYTF. The chain combines TRBV5-1 with TRBJ1-2; 8 nucleotides match TRBD1. This CDR3 region has 13 residues. Germline V lookup: CDR1 SGHRS, CDR2 YFSETQ. The junction had 3 bases not matched to a gene; V was cut back by 4 bases and J by 4 bases.

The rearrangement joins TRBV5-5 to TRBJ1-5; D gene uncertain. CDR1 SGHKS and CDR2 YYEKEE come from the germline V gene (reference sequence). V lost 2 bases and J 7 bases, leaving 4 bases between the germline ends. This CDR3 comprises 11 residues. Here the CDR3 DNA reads TGTGCCAGCAGCTTTTCGCAGCCCCAGCATTTT. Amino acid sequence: CASSFSQPQHF.

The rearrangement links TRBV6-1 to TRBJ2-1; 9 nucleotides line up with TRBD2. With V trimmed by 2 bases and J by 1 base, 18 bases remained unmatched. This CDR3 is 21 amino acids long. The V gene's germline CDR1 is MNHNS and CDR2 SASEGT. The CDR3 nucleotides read TGTGCCAGCAGTGAAAGGCCAGGTGGGGCGGGGGGGATAGGGTCCTACAATGAGCAGTTCTTC. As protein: CASSERPGGAGGIGSYNEQFF.

In DNA form, the CDR3 reads TGTGCCAGCTCACCAGGAGCGGGGGGCACAGATACGCAGTATTTT. Translated: CASSPGAGGTDTQYF. The chain has TRBV18 and TRBJ2-3, with 8 bases identical to TRBD2. V shed 2 bases and J 1 base; nucleotides not matched to a gene: 2. Germline V gives CDR1 KGHSH, CDR2 LQKENI. This CDR3 has 15 residues.

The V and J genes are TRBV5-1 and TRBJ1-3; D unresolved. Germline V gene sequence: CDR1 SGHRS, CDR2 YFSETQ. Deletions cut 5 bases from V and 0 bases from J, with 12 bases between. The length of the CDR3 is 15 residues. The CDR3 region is CASREIWASGNTIYF. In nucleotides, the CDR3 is TGCGCCAGCAGGGAGATTTGGGCCTCTGGAAACACCATATATTTT.

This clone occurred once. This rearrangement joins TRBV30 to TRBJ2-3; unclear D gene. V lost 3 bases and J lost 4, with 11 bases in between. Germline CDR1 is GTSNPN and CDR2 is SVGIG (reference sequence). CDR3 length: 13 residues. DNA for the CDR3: TGTGCCTGGAGCCCAGAAAATTCAGATACGCAGTATTTT. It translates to CAWSPENSDTQYF.

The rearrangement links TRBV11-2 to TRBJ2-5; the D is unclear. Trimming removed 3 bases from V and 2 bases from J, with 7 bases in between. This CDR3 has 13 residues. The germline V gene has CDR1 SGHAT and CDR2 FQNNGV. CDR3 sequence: CASSFTLQETQYF. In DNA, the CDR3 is TGTGCCAGCAGCTTCACACTACAAGAGACCCAGTACTTC. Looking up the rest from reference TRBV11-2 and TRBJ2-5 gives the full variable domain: EAGVAQSPRYKIIEKRQSVAFWCNPISGHATLYWYQQILGQGPKLLIQFQNNGVVDDSQLPKDRFSAERLKGVDSTLKIQPAKLEDSAVYLCASSFTLQETQYFGPGTRLLVL.

The CDR3 nucleotides read TGTGCCACCAGCAGAGATATGTTGTCATATCAGCCCCAGCATTTT. Protein sequence: CATSRDMLSYQPQHF. This chain links TRBV15 with TRBJ1-5; D not certain. The CDR3 is made up of 15 amino acids. Looked up from germline, CDR1 is LNHNV and CDR2 is YYDKDF (reference sequence). Trimming removed 0 bases from V and 5 bases from J, with 11 bases in between.

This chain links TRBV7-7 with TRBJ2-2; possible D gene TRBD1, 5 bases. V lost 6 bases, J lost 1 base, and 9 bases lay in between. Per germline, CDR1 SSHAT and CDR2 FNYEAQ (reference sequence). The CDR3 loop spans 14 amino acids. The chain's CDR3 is CASRIDRNTGELFF. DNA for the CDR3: TGTGCCAGCAGGATAGACAGGAACACCGGGGAGCTGTTTTTT.